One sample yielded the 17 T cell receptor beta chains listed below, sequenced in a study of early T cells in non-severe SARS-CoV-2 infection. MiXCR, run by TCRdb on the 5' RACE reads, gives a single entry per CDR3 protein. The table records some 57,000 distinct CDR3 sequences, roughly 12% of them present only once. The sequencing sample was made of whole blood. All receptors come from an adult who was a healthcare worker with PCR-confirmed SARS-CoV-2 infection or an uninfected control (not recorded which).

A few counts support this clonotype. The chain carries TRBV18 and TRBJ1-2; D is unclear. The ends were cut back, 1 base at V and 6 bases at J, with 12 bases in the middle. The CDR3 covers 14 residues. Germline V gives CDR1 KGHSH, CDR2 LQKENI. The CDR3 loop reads CASSPQSRKDGYTF. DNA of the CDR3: TGTGCCAGCTCACCACAATCCCGAAAAGATGGCTACACCTTC. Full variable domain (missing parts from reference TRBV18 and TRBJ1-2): NAGVMQNPRHLVRRRGQEARLRCSPMKGHSHVYWYRQLPEEGLKFMVYLQKENIIDESGMPKERFSAEFPKEGPSILRIQQVVRGDSAAYFCASSPQSRKDGYTFGSGTRLTVV.

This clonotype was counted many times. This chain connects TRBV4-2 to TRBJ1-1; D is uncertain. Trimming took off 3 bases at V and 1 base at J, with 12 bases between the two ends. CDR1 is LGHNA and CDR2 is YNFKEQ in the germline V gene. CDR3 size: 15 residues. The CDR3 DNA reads TGTGCCAGCAGCCAGGGAGCTTCAAAGAACACTGAAGCTTTCTTT. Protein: CASSQGASKNTEAFF.

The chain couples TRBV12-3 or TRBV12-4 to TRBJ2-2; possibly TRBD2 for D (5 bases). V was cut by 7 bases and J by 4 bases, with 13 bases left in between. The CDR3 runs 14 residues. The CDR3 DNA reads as TGTGCCAGCACCAGAGGCGGGTCCACCGGGGAGCTGTTTTTT. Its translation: CASTRGGSTGELFF.

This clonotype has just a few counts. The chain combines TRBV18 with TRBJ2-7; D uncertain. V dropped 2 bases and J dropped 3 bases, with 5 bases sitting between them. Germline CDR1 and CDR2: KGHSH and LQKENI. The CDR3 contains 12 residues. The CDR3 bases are TGTGCCAGCTCACCAGGGTACTACGAGCAGTACTTC. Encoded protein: CASSPGYYEQYF.

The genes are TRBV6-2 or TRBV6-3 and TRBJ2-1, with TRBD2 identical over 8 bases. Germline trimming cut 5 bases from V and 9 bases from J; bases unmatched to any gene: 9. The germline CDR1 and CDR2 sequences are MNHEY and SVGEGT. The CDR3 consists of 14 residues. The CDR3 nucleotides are TGTGCCAGCAGTCGTAGCGCGGGGGGTCCTGAGCAGTTCTTC. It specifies CASSRSAGGPEQFF.

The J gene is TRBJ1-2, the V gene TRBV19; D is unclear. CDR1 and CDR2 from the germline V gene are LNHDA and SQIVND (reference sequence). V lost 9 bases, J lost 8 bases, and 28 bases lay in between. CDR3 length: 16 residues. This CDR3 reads CASTVHNRPPAYGYTF. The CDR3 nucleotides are TGTGCCAGCACTGTCCACAATAGGCCCCCAGCCTACGGCTACACCTTC.

CDR3 coding DNA: TGTGCCAGCAGCCGTGGGACAGGGGGCGAGCAGTACTTC. Amino acid sequence: CASSRGTGGEQYF. The chain recombines TRBV12-3 or TRBV12-4 with TRBJ2-7; 11 nucleotides align to TRBD1. This CDR3 has 13 amino acids. The V gene end was trimmed by 6 bases and the J gene end by 6 bases; junction bases not matched to a gene: 4.

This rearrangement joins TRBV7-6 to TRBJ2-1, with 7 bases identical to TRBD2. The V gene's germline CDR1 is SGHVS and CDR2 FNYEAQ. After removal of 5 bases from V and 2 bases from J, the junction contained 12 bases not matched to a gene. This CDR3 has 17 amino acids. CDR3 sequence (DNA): TGTGCCAGCAGCCGGACTAGTGGGGACCCAACCTACAATGAGCAGTTCTTC. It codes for CASSRTSGDPTYNEQFF.

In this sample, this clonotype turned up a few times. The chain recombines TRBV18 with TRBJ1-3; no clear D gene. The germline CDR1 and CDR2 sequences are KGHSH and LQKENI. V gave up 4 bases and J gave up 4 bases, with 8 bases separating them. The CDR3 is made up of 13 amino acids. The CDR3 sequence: CASSLESGNTIYF. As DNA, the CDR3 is TGTGCCAGCTCACTCGAAAGCGGAAACACCATATATTTT.

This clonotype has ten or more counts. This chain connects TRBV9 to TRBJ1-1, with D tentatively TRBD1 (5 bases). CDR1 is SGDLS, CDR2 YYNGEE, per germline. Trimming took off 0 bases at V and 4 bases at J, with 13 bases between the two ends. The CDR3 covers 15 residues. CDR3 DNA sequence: TGTGCCAGCAGCGTAGATGCAGGGCTGGCCACTGAAGCTTTCTTT. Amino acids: CASSVDAGLATEAFF.

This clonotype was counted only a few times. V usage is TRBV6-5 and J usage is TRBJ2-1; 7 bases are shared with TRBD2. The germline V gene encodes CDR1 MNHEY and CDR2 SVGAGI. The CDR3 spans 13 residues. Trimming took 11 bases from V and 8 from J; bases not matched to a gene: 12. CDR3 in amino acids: CASSGGVRHEQFF. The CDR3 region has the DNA TGTGCCTCTTCTGGGGGGGTCCGGCATGAGCAGTTCTTC.

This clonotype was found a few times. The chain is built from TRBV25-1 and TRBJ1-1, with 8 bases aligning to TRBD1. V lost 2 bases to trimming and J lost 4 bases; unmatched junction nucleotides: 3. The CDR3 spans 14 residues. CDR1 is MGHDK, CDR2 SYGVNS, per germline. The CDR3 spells CASSEQGAGTEAFF. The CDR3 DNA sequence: TGTGCCAGCAGTGAACAGGGGGCGGGCACTGAAGCTTTCTTT.

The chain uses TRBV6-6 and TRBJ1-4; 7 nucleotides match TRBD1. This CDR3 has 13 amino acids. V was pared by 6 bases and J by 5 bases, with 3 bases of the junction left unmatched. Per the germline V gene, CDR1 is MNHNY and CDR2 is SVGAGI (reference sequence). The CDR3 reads CASSGTENEKLFF. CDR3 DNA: TGTGCCAGCAGCGGGACAGAAAATGAAAAACTGTTTTTT.

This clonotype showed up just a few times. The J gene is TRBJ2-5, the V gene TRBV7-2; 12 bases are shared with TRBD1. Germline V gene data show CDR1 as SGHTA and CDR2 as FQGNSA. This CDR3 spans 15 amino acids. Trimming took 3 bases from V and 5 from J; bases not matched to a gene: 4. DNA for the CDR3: TGTGCCAGCAGCTTGGGGGACAGGGGGCAGGAGACCCAGTACTTC. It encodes CASSLGDRGQETQYF.

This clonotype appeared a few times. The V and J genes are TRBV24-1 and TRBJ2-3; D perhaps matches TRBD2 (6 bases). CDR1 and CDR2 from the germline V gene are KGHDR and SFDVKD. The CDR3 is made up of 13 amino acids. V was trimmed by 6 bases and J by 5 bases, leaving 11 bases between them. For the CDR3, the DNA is TGTGCCACCAGTAATAGCGGTATAGATACGCAGTATTTT. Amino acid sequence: CATSNSGIDTQYF.

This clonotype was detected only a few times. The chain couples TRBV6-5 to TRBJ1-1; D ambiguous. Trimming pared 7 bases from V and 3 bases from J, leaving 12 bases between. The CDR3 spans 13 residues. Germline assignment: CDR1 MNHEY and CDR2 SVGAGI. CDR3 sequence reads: CASIGVGHTEAFF. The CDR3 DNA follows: TGTGCCAGCATTGGGGTGGGTCACACTGAAGCTTTCTTT.

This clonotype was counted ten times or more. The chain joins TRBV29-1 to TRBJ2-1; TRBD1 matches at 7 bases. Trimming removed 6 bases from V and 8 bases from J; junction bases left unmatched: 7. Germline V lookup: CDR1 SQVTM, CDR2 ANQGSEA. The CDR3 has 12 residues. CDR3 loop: CSVDNQGDEQFF. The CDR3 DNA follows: TGCAGCGTAGACAATCAGGGGGATGAGCAGTTCTTC.